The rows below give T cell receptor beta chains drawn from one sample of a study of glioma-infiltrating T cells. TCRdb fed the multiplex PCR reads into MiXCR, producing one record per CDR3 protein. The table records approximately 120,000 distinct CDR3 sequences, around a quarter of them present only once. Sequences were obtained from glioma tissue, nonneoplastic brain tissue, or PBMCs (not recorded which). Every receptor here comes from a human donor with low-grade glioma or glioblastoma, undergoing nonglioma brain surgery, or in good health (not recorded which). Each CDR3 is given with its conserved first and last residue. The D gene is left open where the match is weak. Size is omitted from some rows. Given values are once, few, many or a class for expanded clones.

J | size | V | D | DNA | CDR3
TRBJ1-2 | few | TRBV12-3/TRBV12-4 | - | TGTGCCAGCAGACTTGGGGTTGACTATGGCTACACCTTC | CASRLGVDYGYTF
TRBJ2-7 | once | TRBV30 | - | TGTGCCTGGACCCCCTCTGGGAAAGCGTACGAGCAGTACTTC | CAWTPSGKAYEQYF
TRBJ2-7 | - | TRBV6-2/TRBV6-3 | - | TGTGCCAGCAGTTCCCTCGAATGGGGGGGGGCCTACGAGAAGTACTTC | CASSSLEWGGAYEKYF
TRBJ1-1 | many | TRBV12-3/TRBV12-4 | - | TGTGCCAGCACCCTAGGGGGGGAAGCTTTCTTT | CASTLGGEAFF
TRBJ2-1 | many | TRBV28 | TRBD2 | TGTGCCAGCAGGGGGACTAGCGGGAACTCCTACAATGAGCAGTTCTTC | CASRGTSGNSYNEQFF
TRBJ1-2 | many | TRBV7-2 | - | TGTGCCAGCAGCCCTACATTCAACTATGGCTACACCTTC | CASSPTFNYGYTF
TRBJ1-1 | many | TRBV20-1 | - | TGCAGTGCGGTGGTTCGGGCTGGTACTGAAGCTTTCTTT | CSAVVRAGTEAFF
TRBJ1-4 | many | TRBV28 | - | TGTGCCATCCCGGGGAGCCCAACTAATGAAAAACTGTTTTTT | CAIPGSPTNEKLFF
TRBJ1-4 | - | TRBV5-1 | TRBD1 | TGCGCCAGCAGCCAGGGACAGTTCCGTCCTGAAAATCTGTTTTTT | CASSQGQFRPENLFF
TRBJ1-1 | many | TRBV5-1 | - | TGCGCCAGCAGCTTGAGGGGGGACACTGAAGCTTTCTTT | CASSLRGDTEAFF
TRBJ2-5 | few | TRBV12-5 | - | TGTGCTAGCACAAGGGGGGGGGTACAAGAGACCCAGTACTTC | CASTRGGVQETQYF
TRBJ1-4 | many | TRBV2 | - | TGTGCCAGCAGTGATCGGCAGGGTAATGAAAAACTGTTTTTT | CASSDRQGNEKLFF
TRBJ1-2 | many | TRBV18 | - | TGTGCCAGCTCAGCACAACAGGGACACGAGAACTATGGCTACACCTTC | CASSAQQGHENYGYTF
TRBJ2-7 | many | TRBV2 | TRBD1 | TGTGCCAGCAGTACTCCGGGACAGCCGAGGGAGCAGTACTTC | CASSTPGQPREQYF
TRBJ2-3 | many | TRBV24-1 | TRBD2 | TGTGCCACCAGTCTAAGCGGGGGTGGAGATACGCAGTATTTT | CATSLSGGGDTQYF
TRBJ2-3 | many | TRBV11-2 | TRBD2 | TGTGCCAGCAGCCCCCTTAGACTAGCGGGGGGGCCTGATACGCAGTATTTT | CASSPLRLAGGPDTQYF
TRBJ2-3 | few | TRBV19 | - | TGTGCCAGTAGGACCCTGGACACAGATACGCAGTATTTT | CASRTLDTDTQYF
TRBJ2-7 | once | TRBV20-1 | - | TGCAGTGTCTCGGGTAGCTCCTACAACGAGCAGTACTTC | CSVSGSSYNEQYF
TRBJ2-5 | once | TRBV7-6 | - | TGTGCCAGCAGCAGAGACAGGTACCAAGAGACCAAGTACTTC | CASSRDRYQETKYF
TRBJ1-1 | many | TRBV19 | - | TGTGCCAGTAGTCCTGAGGGCCCCCTGGGCACTGAAGCTTTCTTT | CASSPEGPLGTEAFF